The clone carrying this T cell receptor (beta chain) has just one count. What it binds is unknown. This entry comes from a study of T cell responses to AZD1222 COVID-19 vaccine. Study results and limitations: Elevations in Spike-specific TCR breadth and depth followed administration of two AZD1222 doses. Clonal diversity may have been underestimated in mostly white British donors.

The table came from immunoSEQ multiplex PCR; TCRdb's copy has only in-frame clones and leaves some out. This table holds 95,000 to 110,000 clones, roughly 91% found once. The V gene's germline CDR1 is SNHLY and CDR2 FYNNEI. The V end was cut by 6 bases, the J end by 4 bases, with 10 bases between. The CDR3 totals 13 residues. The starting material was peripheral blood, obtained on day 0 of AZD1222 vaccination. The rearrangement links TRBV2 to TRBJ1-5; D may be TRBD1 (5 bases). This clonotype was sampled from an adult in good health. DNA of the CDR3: TGTGCCAGCAGCGGGGGAGAAAATCAGCCCCAGCATTTT. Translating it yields CASSGGENQPQHF.